Listed here are 30 T cell receptor beta chains from one sample, sequenced in a study of shared clonotypes between healthy human individuals. Only in-frame clones appear in the TCRdb table, and some are missing; sequencing was by immunoSEQ multiplex PCR. The table includes about 600,000 clones, less than 98% detected once. The material sequenced was naive CD4+ T cells sorted from blood. Described subset: CD45RA+ positively selected. The receptors were gathered from a woman in her twenties or thirties in good health.

Concerning this clone: This specimen includes other DNA sequences encoding the same CDR3. As DNA, the CDR3 is TGTGCCAGTCTAGGCGGGAATCAGCCCCAGCATTTT. Translation: CASLGGNQPQHF. The chain employs TRBV28 and TRBJ1-5; unclear D gene. V lost 9 bases to trimming and J lost 4 bases, with 10 bases between them. Germline V gives CDR1 MDHEN, CDR2 SYDVKM. The CDR3 spans 12 residues.

The rearrangement uses TRBV2 and TRBJ2-7; D perhaps matches TRBD1 (6 bases). The germline V gene has CDR1 SNHLY and CDR2 FYNNEI. The germline V and J ends were trimmed by 4 bases and 4 bases, with 14 bases remaining between them. This CDR3 spans 14 amino acids. The CDR3 DNA reads as TGTGCCAGCAGTGCACAGGGTCAAGATTACGAGCAGTACTTC. Residues: CASSAQGQDYEQYF.

Note on this clone: Other nucleotide sequences from this sample produce the same CDR3. J is TRBJ2-3 and V is TRBV5-1; a weak D match, TRBD2 (6 bases). The germline CDR1 and CDR2 sequences are SGHRS and YFSETQ. There are 14 residues in the CDR3. Trimming took off 2 bases at V and 1 base at J, with 8 bases between the two ends. This CDR3 reads CASSFSSGTDTQYF. CDR3 sequence (DNA): TGCGCCAGCAGCTTCTCTAGCGGCACAGATACGCAGTATTTT.

CDR3 sequence reads: CASSLEQQETQYF. The CDR3 DNA sequence: TGTGCCAGCAGCTTGGAACAGCAAGAGACCCAGTACTTC. This chain connects TRBV5-6 to TRBJ2-5; no clear D. CDR1 and CDR2 from the germline V gene are SGHDT and YYEEEE. The CDR3 extends over 13 amino acids. The V end was cut by 0 bases, the J end by 2 bases, with 5 bases between.

The chain is built from TRBV5-1 and TRBJ1-1; no clear D gene. CDR1 SGHRS and CDR2 YFSETQ come from the germline V gene. With 0 bases removed from V and 1 base from J, the gap between germline ends came to 16 bases. The CDR3 is 17 residues long. The CDR3: CASSLDPLLTSNTEAFF. The CDR3 DNA reads TGCGCCAGCAGCTTGGACCCCCTCCTCACTTCGAACACTGAAGCTTTCTTT.

The chain recombines TRBV4-2 with TRBJ1-1, with no clear D. The germline CDR1 and CDR2 sequences are LGHNA and YNFKEQ. V was cut by 1 base and J by 7 bases, with 7 bases left in between. CDR3 length equals 12 residues. DNA for the CDR3: TGTGCCAGCAGCCAAGGGAGAGTTGAAGCTTTCTTT. Protein: CASSQGRVEAFF.

This chain joins TRBV5-1 and TRBJ2-1, with a possible D match to TRBD1 (6 bases). The CDR3 is made up of 14 amino acids. Germline-derived CDR1 and CDR2 are SGHRS and YFSETQ. V was cut by 4 bases and J by 8 bases, with 16 bases left in between. The CDR3 region has the DNA TGCGCCAGCAGCGTGGGGGCAGGGGTCGATGAGCAGTTCTTC. Its protein is CASSVGAGVDEQFF.

The chain has TRBV27 and TRBJ2-7; possibly TRBD1 for D (6 bases). This CDR3 contains 13 residues. Germline V gives CDR1 MNHEY, CDR2 SMNVEV (reference sequence). V was pared by 5 bases and J by 2 bases, with 10 bases between. The CDR3 loop reads CASSPRQAYEQYF. The CDR3 DNA reads as TGTGCCAGCAGTCCCCGACAGGCCTACGAGCAGTACTTC.

The gene calls are TRBV11-3 and TRBJ2-3; 9 nucleotides match TRBD2. Germline V gives CDR1 SGHNT, CDR2 YENEEA. The trim removed 4 bases at V and 6 bases at J, leaving 11 bases unmatched. The CDR3 is 16 amino acids. The CDR3 DNA is TGTGCCAGCAGCTCGGGACTAGCCCACCGGGCGGATACGCAGTATTTT. Translating gives CASSSGLAHRADTQYF.

This chain links TRBV29-1 with TRBJ1-2; D might be TRBD1 (5 bases). Germline values: CDR1 SQVTM, CDR2 ANQGSEA. Trimming removed 5 bases from V and 5 bases from J, with 12 bases in between. The CDR3 has 12 residues. CDR3 coding DNA: TGCAGCGTTCCAGGGATTGGGTATGGCTACACCTTC. This codes for CSVPGIGYGYTF.

The J gene is TRBJ1-5, the V gene TRBV7-2, with D uncertain. Germline assignment: CDR1 SGHTA and CDR2 FQGNSA. The CDR3 has 16 amino acids. V lost 2 bases, J lost 0 bases, and 11 bases lay in between. The CDR3 DNA is TGTGCCAGCAGCTTAAAGCCTCCTTATAGCAATCAGCCCCAGCATTTT. This encodes CASSLKPPYSNQPQHF.

About this clone: An end of the junction differs from the germline gene, which may be a read error. The chain is built from TRBV27 and TRBJ2-3; D is ambiguous. Per the germline V gene, CDR1 is MNHEY and CDR2 is SMNVEV (reference sequence). The CDR3 is 14 residues long. CDR3 in amino acids: CVSTFSRSTDTQYF. Here the CDR3 DNA reads TGTGTCAGCACCTTTAGCCGGAGCACAGATACGCAGTATTTT.

This clone was picked up one time. V is TRBV5-1 and J is TRBJ1-4; perhaps TRBD1 as D (6 bases). The CDR3 extends over 17 amino acids. V lost 0 bases and J 6 bases, leaving 18 bases between the germline ends. The germline CDR1 and CDR2 sequences are SGHRS and YFSETQ. For the CDR3, the DNA is TGCGCCAGCAGCTTGGATTCCGGAGGGGGTGGGTATGAAAAACTGTTTTTT. Translation: CASSLDSGGGGYEKLFF.

This chain uses TRBV7-8 with TRBJ2-7; 14 bases are a match to TRBD2. The V gene end was trimmed by 3 bases and the J gene end by 3 bases; junction bases not matched to a gene: 7. The CDR3 totals 17 residues. Germline-derived CDR1 and CDR2 are SGHVS and FQNEAQ. In DNA form, the CDR3 reads TGTGCCAGCAGCTTCAGACTAGCGGGAGGGCCGGGCTACGAGCAGTACTTC. It translates to CASSFRLAGGPGYEQYF.

The chain carries TRBV19 and TRBJ1-2; 9 bases match TRBD1. Germline V gives CDR1 LNHDA, CDR2 SQIVND (reference sequence). J was trimmed by 4 bases and V by 7 bases; bases with no gene match: 16. There are 17 residues in the CDR3. CDR3 nucleotides: TGTGCCAGTACCCAAAGGACAGGGGAATCCTTATCCTATGGCTACACCTTC. Translating gives CASTQRTGESLSYGYTF. Combining the CDR3 with reference TRBV19 and TRBJ1-2 gives the whole variable domain DGGITQSPKYLFRKEGQNVTLSCEQNLNHDAMYWYRQDPGQGLRLIYYSQIVNDFQKGDIAEGYSVSREKKESFPLTVTSAQKNPTAFYLCASTQRTGESLSYGYTFGSGTRLTVV.

V and J are TRBV5-4 and TRBJ2-6, with D unclear. V lost 4 bases and J 0 bases, leaving 11 bases between the germline ends. Germline CDR1 is SGHNT and CDR2 is YYREEE (reference sequence). This CDR3 contains 16 residues. Here the CDR3 reads CASSGLKSSGANVLTF. Here the CDR3 DNA reads TGTGCCAGCAGCGGGCTTAAGAGCTCTGGGGCCAACGTCCTGACTTTC.

The chain joins TRBV5-1 to TRBJ1-5; the match to TRBD1 covers 8 bases. The germline CDR1 and CDR2 sequences are SGHRS and YFSETQ. The V and J ends lost 4 bases and 5 bases, in that order; junction bases with no gene match: 2. The CDR3 spans 13 residues. The CDR3 DNA reads TGCGCCAGCAGCAAGACAGGGGATCAGCCCCAGCATTTT. It codes for CASSKTGDQPQHF.

The rearrangement links TRBV28 to TRBJ1-3; D remains ambiguous. CDR1 is MDHEN and CDR2 is SYDVKM in the germline V gene. The V and J ends lost 7 bases and 1 base respectively, with 8 bases between them. The CDR3 length is 13 residues. The CDR3 region is CASIEGSGNTIYF. DNA for the CDR3: TGTGCCAGCATAGAAGGGTCTGGAAACACCATATATTTT.

As concerns this clone: At the DNA level, this CDR3 is encoded by other sequences in the same sample as well. The chain carries TRBV5-1 and TRBJ2-7; D call uncertain. The germline V gene encodes CDR1 SGHRS and CDR2 YFSETQ. The CDR3 is 11 residues long. The V and J ends lost 0 bases and 7 bases respectively, with 5 bases between them. The CDR3 loop reads CASSLEGEQYF. The CDR3, as DNA: TGCGCCAGCAGCTTGGAAGGGGAGCAGTACTTC.

This chain links TRBV2 with TRBJ1-5, with TRBD1 as a possible D gene (6 bases). The length of the CDR3 is 15 residues. CDR1 and CDR2 from the germline V gene are SNHLY and FYNNEI. Trimming took off 8 bases at V and 0 bases at J, with 14 bases between the two ends. The CDR3 DNA reads as TGTGCCAGCTCCAAAGGGGGAAATAGCAATCAGCCCCAGCATTTT. It is translated as CASSKGGNSNQPQHF.

This clone was detected only once. The chain combines TRBV28 with TRBJ1-1, with D perhaps matching TRBD1 (5 bases). The CDR3 extends over 15 amino acids. CDR1 is MDHEN, CDR2 SYDVKM, per germline. V was shortened by 2 bases and J by 1 base, with 11 bases between the two germline ends. The CDR3 nucleotides read TGTGCCAGCAGTTTAGGGTGGCAGGGGAACACTGAAGCTTTCTTT. Translated, it gives CASSLGWQGNTEAFF.

V is TRBV7-9 and J is TRBJ2-3; 11 bases match TRBD2. Per the germline V gene, CDR1 is SEHNR and CDR2 is FQNEAQ (reference sequence). The CDR3 length is 15 residues. J gave up 4 bases and V 4 bases, and 4 bases lay outside the gene matches. The CDR3 spells CASSSLAGAPDTQYF. The CDR3 coding sequence is TGTGCCAGCAGCTCACTAGCGGGAGCCCCAGATACGCAGTATTTT.

The chain links TRBV15 to TRBJ1-3; possibly TRBD1 for D (6 bases). The CDR3 loop spans 16 amino acids. V dropped 0 bases and J dropped 4 bases, with 13 bases sitting between them. The germline V gene has CDR1 LNHNV and CDR2 YYDKDF (reference sequence). In DNA, the CDR3 is TGTGCCACCAGCAGAGAAGGGGGAGTGGTGGGAAACACCATATATTTT. Its protein product is CATSREGGVVGNTIYF.

The CDR3 nucleotides read TGTGCCAGCAGTTTCGGGGGTGTCGGCAATCAGCCCCAGCATTTT. The encoded protein is CASSFGGVGNQPQHF. The chain uses TRBV28 and TRBJ1-5, with a tentative D call TRBD1 (5 bases). CDR1 and CDR2 from the germline V gene are MDHEN and SYDVKM. This CDR3 is built from 15 residues. Deletions cut 3 bases from V and 2 bases from J, with 11 bases between.

The chain recombines TRBV27 with TRBJ2-1, with 8 bases that match TRBD2. The CDR3 has 17 amino acids. The V gene end was trimmed by 2 bases and the J gene end by 6 bases; junction bases not matched to a gene: 12. Per germline, CDR1 MNHEY and CDR2 SMNVEV (reference sequence). CDR3 residues: CASSLRVIAGLANEQFF. DNA for the CDR3: TGTGCCAGCAGTTTACGGGTCATAGCGGGACTGGCCAATGAGCAGTTCTTC.

The chain combines TRBV7-7 with TRBJ2-2, with a tentative D call TRBD2 (6 bases). Deletions cut 1 base from V and 6 bases from J, with 9 bases between. The V gene's germline CDR1 is SSHAT and CDR2 FNYEAQ (reference sequence). The CDR3 is made up of 14 amino acids. In nucleotides, the CDR3 is TGTGCCAGCAGCTTAGGGGACTTCTCCGGGGAGCTGTTTTTT. Translating gives CASSLGDFSGELFF.

J is TRBJ2-2 and V is TRBV6-4; TRBD2 matches at 8 bases. This CDR3 contains 15 residues. Germline-derived CDR1 and CDR2 are MRHNA and SNTAGT. J lost 4 bases, V lost 2 bases, and 3 bases had no gene match. Here the CDR3 DNA reads TGTGCCAGCAGTGACAGCGGGAGTGGCACCGGGGAGCTGTTTTTT. Translated, it gives CASSDSGSGTGELFF.

The rearrangement uses TRBV5-1 and TRBJ2-3; no definite D call. V was clipped by 0 bases and J by 0 bases, with 5 bases between them. The CDR3 runs to 14 residues. In germline, CDR1 is SGHRS, CDR2 YFSETQ. CDR3 region: CASSLVGSTDTQYF. Here the CDR3 DNA reads TGCGCCAGCAGCTTGGTGGGGAGCACAGATACGCAGTATTTT.

J is TRBJ2-2 and V is TRBV18, with TRBD2 matching over 10 bases. V shed 3 bases, J shed 7 bases, and the junction held 8 bases outside the gene matches. The V gene's germline CDR1 is KGHSH and CDR2 LQKENI. The CDR3 runs 16 residues. CDR3 sequence (DNA): TGTGCCAGCTCACCTTCCCTAGCGGGAGTCGGCGGGGAGCTGTTTTTT. This sequence encodes CASSPSLAGVGGELFF.

The rearrangement uses TRBV9 and TRBJ2-7; TRBD1 might be the D (5 bases). The CDR3 has 16 amino acids. V lost 0 bases to trimming and J lost 2 bases, with 15 bases between them. The germline V gene encodes CDR1 SGDLS and CDR2 YYNGEE. The chain's CDR3 is CASSVGMVRQPYEQYF. CDR3 DNA sequence: TGTGCCAGCAGCGTAGGAATGGTGAGACAGCCCTACGAGCAGTACTTC. Together with reference TRBV9 and TRBJ2-7, the CDR3 gives the full variable domain: DSGVTQTPKHLITATGQRVTLRCSPRSGDLSVYWYQQSLDQGLQFLIQYYNGEERAKGNILERFSAQQFPDLHSELNLSSLELGDSALYFCASSVGMVRQPYEQYFGPGTRLTVT.